Sequencing of this TCR beta chain was carried out in a study of cytomegalovirus exposure and HLA in healthy donors. Only one count was recorded for this clone. The antigen remains unidentified. This CDR3 spans 17 amino acids. J lost 6 bases, V lost 3 bases, and 13 bases had no gene match. Germline loops: CDR1 LGHNA, CDR2 YNFKEQ. Points from the study as a whole: After further analysis at a later stage, roughly 16,000 TCR beta sequences were associated with HLA alleles at 0.05 false discovery rate. A later analysis reportedly identified an Asian-associated ancestry cluster as carrying fewer N-insertions than the roughly 700-donor mean. Most observed TCR sequences were rare, whereas some public TCRs were detected in many donors.

Primers included in the PCR were 60 Vbeta and 13 Jbeta primers. The table came from immunoSEQ multiplex PCR; TCRdb's copy has only in-frame clones and leaves some out. The profile shows around 100,000 clones, less than 90% of them singletons. The J gene is TRBJ2-7, the V gene TRBV4-2, with 11 bases fitting TRBD1. This sequence was found in a man aged 40-49 years in good health and CMV-seronegative. The sequencing sample was made of PBMCs. The CDR3 nucleotides are TGTGCCAGCAGCCACCTCCGGACAGGGGGCGATTCTGGCGAGCAGTACTTC. As protein: CASSHLRTGGDSGEQYF.